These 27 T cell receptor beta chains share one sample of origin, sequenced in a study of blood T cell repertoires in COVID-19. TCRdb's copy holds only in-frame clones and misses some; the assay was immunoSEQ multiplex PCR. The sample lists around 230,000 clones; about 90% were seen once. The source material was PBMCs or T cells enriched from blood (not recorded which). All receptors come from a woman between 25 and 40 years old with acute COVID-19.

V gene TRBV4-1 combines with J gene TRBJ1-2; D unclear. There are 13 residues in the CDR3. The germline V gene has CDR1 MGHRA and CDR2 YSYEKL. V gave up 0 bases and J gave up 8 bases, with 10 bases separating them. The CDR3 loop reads CASSQEAQRGYTF. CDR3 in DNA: TGCGCCAGCAGCCAAGAGGCCCAGAGGGGCTACACCTTC.

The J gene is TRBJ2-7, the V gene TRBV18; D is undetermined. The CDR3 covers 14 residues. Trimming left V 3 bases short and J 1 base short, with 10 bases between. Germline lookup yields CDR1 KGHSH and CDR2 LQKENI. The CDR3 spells CASSPDFTSYEQYF. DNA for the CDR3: TGTGCCAGCTCACCCGACTTCACTTCCTACGAGCAGTACTTC.

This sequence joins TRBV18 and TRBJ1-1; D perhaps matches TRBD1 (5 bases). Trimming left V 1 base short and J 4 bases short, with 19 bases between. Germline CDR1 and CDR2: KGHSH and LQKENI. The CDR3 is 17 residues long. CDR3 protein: CASSPRPTGPFSTEAFF. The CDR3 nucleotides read TGTGCCAGCTCACCACGCCCTACAGGTCCTTTTAGCACTGAAGCTTTCTTT.

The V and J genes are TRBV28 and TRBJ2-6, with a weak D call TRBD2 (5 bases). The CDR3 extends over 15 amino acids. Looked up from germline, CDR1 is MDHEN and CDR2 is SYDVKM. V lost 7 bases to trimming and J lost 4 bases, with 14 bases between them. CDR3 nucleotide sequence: TGTGCCAGCATCACCCGGGGAGCAGGGGCCAACGTCCTGACTTTC. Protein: CASITRGAGANVLTF.

CDR3 nucleotide sequence: TGTGCCAGCAGCTTAGTTGCGGGGTGGTACAATGAGCAGTTCTTC. This sequence encodes CASSLVAGWYNEQFF. The chain employs TRBV7-9 and TRBJ2-1, with D possibly matching TRBD2 (6 bases). The ends were cut back, 1 base at V and 4 bases at J, with 11 bases in the middle. Germline CDR1 and CDR2: SEHNR and FQNEAQ (reference sequence). There are 15 residues in the CDR3.

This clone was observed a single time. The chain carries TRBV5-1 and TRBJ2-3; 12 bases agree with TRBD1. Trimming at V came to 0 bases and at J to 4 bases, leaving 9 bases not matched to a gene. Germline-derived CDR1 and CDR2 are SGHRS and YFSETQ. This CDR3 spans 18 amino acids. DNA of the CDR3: TGCGCCAGCAGCTTGGGTAGTGGGACAGGGGGCACGCCAGATACGCAGTATTTT. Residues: CASSLGSGTGGTPDTQYF.

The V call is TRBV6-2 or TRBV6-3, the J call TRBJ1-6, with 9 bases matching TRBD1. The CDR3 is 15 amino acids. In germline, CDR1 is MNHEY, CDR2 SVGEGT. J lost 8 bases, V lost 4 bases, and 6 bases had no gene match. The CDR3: CASSFTGQGYSPLHF. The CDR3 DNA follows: TGTGCCAGCAGTTTTACAGGACAGGGGTATTCACCCCTCCACTTT.

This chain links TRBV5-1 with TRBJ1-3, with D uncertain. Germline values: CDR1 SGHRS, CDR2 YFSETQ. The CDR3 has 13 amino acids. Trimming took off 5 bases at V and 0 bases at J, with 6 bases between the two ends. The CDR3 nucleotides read TGCGCCAGCAGAGTGAGCTCTGGAAACACCATATATTTT. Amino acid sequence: CASRVSSGNTIYF.

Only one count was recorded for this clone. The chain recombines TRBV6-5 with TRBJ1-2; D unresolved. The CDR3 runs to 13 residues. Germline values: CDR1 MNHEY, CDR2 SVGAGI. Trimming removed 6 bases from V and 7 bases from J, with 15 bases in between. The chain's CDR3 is CASSPGREAGYTF. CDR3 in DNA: TGTGCCAGCAGCCCCGGGAGGGAGGCTGGCTACACCTTC.

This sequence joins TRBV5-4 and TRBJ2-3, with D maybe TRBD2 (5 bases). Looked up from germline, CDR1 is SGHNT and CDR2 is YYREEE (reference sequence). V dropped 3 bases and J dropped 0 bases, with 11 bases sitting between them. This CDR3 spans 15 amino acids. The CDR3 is CASSSGRGSTDTQYF. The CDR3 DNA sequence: TGTGCCAGCAGCTCCGGACGGGGTAGCACAGATACGCAGTATTTT. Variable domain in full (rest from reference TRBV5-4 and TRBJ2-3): ETGVTQSPTHLIKTRGQQVTLRCSSQSGHNTVSWYQQALGQGPQFIFQYYREEENGRGNFPPRFSGLQFPNYSSELNVNALELDDSALYLCASSSGRGSTDTQYFGPGTRLTVL.

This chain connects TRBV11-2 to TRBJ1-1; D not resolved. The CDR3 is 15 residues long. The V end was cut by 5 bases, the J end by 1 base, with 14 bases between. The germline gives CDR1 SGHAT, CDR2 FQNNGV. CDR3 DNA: TGTGCCAGCAGCAACATCCGCGGGAAGAACACTGAAGCTTTCTTT. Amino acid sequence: CASSNIRGKNTEAFF.

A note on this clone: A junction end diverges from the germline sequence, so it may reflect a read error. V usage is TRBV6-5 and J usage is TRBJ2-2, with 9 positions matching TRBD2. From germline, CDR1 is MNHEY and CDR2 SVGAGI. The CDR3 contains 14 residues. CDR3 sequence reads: CASSWRGGLGELFF. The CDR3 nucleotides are TGTGCGAGCAGCTGGCGGGGGGGCCTCGGGGAGCTGTTTTTT.

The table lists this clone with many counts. The CDR3 region is CASSEGAAGQGSGNGYTF. The CDR3 bases are TGTGCCAGCAGTGAAGGAGCGGCGGGACAGGGGTCGGGGAATGGCTACACCTTC. V gene TRBV25-1 combines with J gene TRBJ1-2; 10 nucleotides align to TRBD1. The V segment lost 2 bases and the J segment 6 bases; nucleotides outside the gene matches: 15. The CDR3 covers 18 residues. From germline, CDR1 is MGHDK and CDR2 SYGVNS.

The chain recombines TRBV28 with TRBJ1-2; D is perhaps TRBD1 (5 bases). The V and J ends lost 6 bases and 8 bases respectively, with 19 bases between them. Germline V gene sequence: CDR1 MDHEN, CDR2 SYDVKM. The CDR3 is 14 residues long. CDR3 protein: CASSFSGWEGGYTF. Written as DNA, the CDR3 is TGTGCCAGCAGCTTTTCCGGATGGGAGGGGGGCTACACCTTC.

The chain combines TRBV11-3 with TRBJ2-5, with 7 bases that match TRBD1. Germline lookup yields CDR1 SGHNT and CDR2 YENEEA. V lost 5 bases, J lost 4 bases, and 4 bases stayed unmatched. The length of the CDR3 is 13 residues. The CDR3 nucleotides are TGTGCCAGCAGCCCTTGGACAGGAGAGACCCAGTACTTC. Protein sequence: CASSPWTGETQYF.

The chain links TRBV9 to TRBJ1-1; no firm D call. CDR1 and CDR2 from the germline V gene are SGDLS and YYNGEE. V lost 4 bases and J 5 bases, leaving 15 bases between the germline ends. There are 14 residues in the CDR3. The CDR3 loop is CASSPEGPGTEAFF. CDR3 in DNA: TGTGCCAGCAGCCCGGAAGGTCCGGGGACTGAAGCTTTCTTT.

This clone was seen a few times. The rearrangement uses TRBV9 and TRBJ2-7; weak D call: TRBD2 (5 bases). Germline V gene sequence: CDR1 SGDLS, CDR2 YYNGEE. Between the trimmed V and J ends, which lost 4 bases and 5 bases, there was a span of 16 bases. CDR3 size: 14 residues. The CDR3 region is CASSRRWEANEQYF. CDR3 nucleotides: TGTGCCAGCAGCAGGAGGTGGGAAGCCAACGAGCAGTACTTC. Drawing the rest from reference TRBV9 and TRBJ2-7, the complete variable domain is DSGVTQTPKHLITATGQRVTLRCSPRSGDLSVYWYQQSLDQGLQFLIQYYNGEERAKGNILERFSAQQFPDLHSELNLSSLELGDSALYFCASSRRWEANEQYFGPGTRLTVT.

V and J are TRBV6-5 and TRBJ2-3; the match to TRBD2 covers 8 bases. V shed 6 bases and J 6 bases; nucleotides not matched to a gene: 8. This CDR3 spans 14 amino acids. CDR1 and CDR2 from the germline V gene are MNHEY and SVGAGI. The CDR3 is CASSPERGFDTQYF. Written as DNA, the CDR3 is TGTGCCAGCAGCCCCGAGCGGGGGTTTGATACGCAGTATTTT.

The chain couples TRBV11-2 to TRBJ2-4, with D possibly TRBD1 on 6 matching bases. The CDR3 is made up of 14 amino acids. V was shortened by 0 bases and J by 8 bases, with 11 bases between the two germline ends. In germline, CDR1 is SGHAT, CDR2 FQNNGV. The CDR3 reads CASSLEAGVYIQYF. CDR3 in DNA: TGTGCCAGCAGCTTAGAGGCAGGGGTATACATTCAGTACTTC.

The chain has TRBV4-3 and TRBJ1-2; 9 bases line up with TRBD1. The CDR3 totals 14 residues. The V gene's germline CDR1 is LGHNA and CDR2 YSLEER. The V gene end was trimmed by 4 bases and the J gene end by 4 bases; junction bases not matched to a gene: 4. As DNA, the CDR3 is TGCGCCAGCAGCCTGACAGGGGGAGGCTATGGCTACACCTTC. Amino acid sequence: CASSLTGGGYGYTF.

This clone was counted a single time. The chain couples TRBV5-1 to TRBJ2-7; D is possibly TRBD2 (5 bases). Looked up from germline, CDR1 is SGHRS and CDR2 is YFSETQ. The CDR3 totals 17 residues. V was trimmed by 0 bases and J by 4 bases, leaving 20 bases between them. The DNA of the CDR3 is TGCGCCAGCAGCTTGGGGTCGACTTCGGGGTTCGCTTACGAGCAGTACTTC. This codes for CASSLGSTSGFAYEQYF. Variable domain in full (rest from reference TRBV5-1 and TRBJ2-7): KAGVTQTPRYLIKTRGQQVTLSCSPISGHRSVSWYQQTPGQGLQFLFEYFSETQRNKGNFPGRFSGRQFSNSRSEMNVSTLELGDSALYLCASSLGSTSGFAYEQYFGPGTRLTVT.

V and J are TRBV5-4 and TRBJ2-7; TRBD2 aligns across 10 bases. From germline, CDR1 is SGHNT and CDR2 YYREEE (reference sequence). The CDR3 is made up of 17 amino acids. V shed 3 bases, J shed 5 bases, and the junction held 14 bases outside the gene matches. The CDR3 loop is CASSSFSLLAGKNEQYF. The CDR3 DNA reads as TGTGCCAGCAGCTCCTTTTCATTACTAGCGGGGAAAAACGAGCAGTACTTC.

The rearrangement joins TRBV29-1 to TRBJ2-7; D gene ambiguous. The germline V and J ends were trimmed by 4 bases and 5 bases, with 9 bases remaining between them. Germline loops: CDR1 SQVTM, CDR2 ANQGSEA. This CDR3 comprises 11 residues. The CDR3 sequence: CSVGHFNEQYF. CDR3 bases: TGCAGCGTTGGACATTTCAACGAGCAGTACTTC.

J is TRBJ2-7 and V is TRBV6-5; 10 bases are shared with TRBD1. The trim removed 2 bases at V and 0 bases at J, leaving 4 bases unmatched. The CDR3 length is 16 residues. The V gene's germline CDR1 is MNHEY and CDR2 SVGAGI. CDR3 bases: TGTGCCAGCAGTTACCGGGACAGGGGTAGCTCCTACGAGCAGTACTTC. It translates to CASSYRDRGSSYEQYF.

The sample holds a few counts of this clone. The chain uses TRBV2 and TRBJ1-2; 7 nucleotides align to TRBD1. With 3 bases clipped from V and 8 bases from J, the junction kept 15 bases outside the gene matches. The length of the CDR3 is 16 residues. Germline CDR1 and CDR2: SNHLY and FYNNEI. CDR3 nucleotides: TGTGCCAGCAGTGAGTCGACAGGGAAAGGTCAAGGCGGCTACACCTTC. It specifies CASSESTGKGQGGYTF.

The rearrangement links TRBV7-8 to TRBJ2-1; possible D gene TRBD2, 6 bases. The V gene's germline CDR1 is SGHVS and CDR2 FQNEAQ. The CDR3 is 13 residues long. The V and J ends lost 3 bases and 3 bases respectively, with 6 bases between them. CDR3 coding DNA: TGTGCCAGCAGCTTGACTAGCTACAATGAGCAGTTCTTC. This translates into CASSLTSYNEQFF.

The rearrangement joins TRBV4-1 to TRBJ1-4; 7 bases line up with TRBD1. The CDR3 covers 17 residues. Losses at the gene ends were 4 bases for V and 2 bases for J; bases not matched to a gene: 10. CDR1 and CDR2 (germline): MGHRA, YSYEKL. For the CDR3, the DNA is TGCGCCAGCAGCCTAATAGGGGGCCTAGCGACTAATGAAAAACTGTTTTTT. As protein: CASSLIGGLATNEKLFF.